This T cell receptor beta chain was retrieved from a study of blood T cell repertoires in COVID-19. Per the germline V gene, CDR1 is MDHEN and CDR2 is SYDVKM. This CDR3 spans 17 amino acids. V was clipped by 4 bases and J by 12 bases; unmatched bases: 20. Some clones are missing from TCRdb's copy, which holds only in-frame ones; the method was immunoSEQ multiplex PCR. The data show under 130,000 clones, with roughly 79% seen just once and approximately 40% held by the top ten. This rearrangement joins TRBV28 to TRBJ2-1; 8 bases map to TRBD1. The sequence derives from a man at least 80 years old with acute or convalescent COVID-19. Input material: peripheral blood. CDR3 bases: TGTGCCAGCAGTTCCCCCCCAGGGGGCGGAGGTAATCAACGGCAGTTCTTC. As protein: CASSSPPGGGGNQRQFF.